These 5 T cell receptor beta chains came from one sample sequenced in a study of cytomegalovirus exposure and HLA in healthy donors listed by TCRdb under 2017. Library preparation used the immunoSEQ multiplex PCR assay. The multiplex PCR relied on a mix of 60 forward primers for TCR Vbeta segments and 13 reverse primers for TCR Jbeta segments. TCRdb stores this immuneACCESS table with in-frame sequences only. Part of the clones is absent; in the studies checked, under half of the shortfall reflects unresolved V genes, and no reason is known for the rest. Recorded for this sample are roughly 200,000 clones; roughly four fifths of them occurred a single time. The ten largest account for 1.9% of the sample. The source material was PBMCs. These receptors were obtained from a young man in good health and CMV-seronegative.

The gene calls are TRBV27 and TRBJ2-1; 8 nucleotides align to TRBD2. CDR1 is MNHEY, CDR2 SMNVEV, per germline (reference sequence). This CDR3 contains 16 residues. V lost 6 bases, J lost 4 bases, and 11 bases stayed unmatched. The CDR3 nucleotides read TGTGCCAGCAGCCCAAATCGGGGGGGTAAATACAATGAGCAGTTCTTC. Encoded protein: CASSPNRGGKYNEQFF.

The chain combines TRBV2 with TRBJ2-7, with 7 bases fitting TRBD2. This CDR3 comprises 16 residues. The junction had 8 bases not matched to a gene; V was cut back by 2 bases and J by 1 base. Germline V gene data show CDR1 as SNHLY and CDR2 as FYNNEI. The CDR3 coding sequence is TGTGCCAGCAGTGAATTCCTACGAGCGGGGTCCTACGAGCAGTACTTC. Protein product: CASSEFLRAGSYEQYF.

This clone was found a few times. The chain links TRBV11-3 to TRBJ2-1; 10 bases are shared with TRBD2. Per the germline V gene, CDR1 is SGHNT and CDR2 is YENEEA. The CDR3 is made up of 13 amino acids. V was clipped by 8 bases and J by 4 bases; unmatched bases: 2. The CDR3 spells CASSSGSYNEQFF. The CDR3, as DNA: TGTGCCAGCTCTAGCGGGAGTTACAATGAGCAGTTCTTC.

The V call is TRBV25-1, the J call TRBJ2-7; tentative D call: TRBD1 (6 bases). Germline V lookup: CDR1 MGHDK, CDR2 SYGVNS. V lost 3 bases and J 7 bases, leaving 13 bases between the germline ends. CDR3 length: 13 amino acids. CDR3 DNA sequence: TGTGCCAGCAGTGACCTCAGGGGTGGGGAGCAGTACTTC. Protein product: CASSDLRGGEQYF.

This clone was counted a single time. Here the CDR3 DNA reads TGTGCCAGCAGTACCACAGGGATATATGGCTACACCTTC. Its translation: CASSTTGIYGYTF. This rearrangement joins TRBV6-5 to TRBJ1-2, with D maybe TRBD1 (6 bases). The CDR3 loop spans 13 amino acids. CDR1 and CDR2 (germline): MNHEY, SVGAGI. V shed 5 bases and J shed 5 bases, with 12 bases lying between them.